A selection of T cell receptor beta chains follows, all from one sample in a study of blood T cells in healthy people across ages. TCRdb passed the 5' RACE reads through MiXCR, listing each CDR3 protein once. The data hold some 930,000 distinct CDR3 sequences, with 25% to 35% observed a single time. This sample also belongs to another study, concerning T cells of mothers and their children.

Sequenced input: blood. These receptors all come from a woman in her thirties or forties in good health. The conserved cysteine and the conserved F or W are not part of the CDR3 here. Each record gives: V gene, CDR3 protein.

v_call: TRBV27; cdr3_aa: ASSSGARNTIY
v_call: TRBV10-2; cdr3_aa: ASSPHYEQY
v_call: TRBV7-8; cdr3_aa: ASSPVYEQY
v_call: TRBV2; cdr3_aa: ASSGTVDRPQH
v_call: TRBV20-1; cdr3_aa: SAKRGGSNQPQH
v_call: TRBV27; cdr3_aa: ASSLGVPGAPTDTQY
v_call: TRBV7-2; cdr3_aa: ASSPPRDRGPWTEAF
v_call: TRBV29-1; cdr3_aa: SVPPRGKLEETQY
v_call: TRBV20-1; cdr3_aa: GANGQLRAGDQETQY
v_call: TRBV24-1; cdr3_aa: ATSDRRGREQY
v_call: TRBV12-3/TRBV12-4; cdr3_aa: ASSQGLAGGFGAYNEQF
v_call: TRBV6-2/TRBV6-3; cdr3_aa: ASSYSISSGHHYEQY
v_call: TRBV5-1; cdr3_aa: ASSSSGTGTDTQY
v_call: TRBV29-1; cdr3_aa: SVRGNRDAYEQY
v_call: TRBV5-1; cdr3_aa: ASSFSGGVTEAF
v_call: TRBV5-1; cdr3_aa: ASSMNTGELF
v_call: TRBV6-1; cdr3_aa: ASSDGSYYGYT
v_call: TRBV20-1; cdr3_aa: SARDMGQYGDTQY